This TCR beta chain was found in a study of T cells in Graves' hyperthyroidism and ophthalmopathy. Whole-study findings and limits: Stable hyperthyroidism was told apart from ophthalmopathy by a model built on 13 V-J features.

Using RNA transcripts as the source, TCR beta CDR3 regions were amplified. A set of HTBI primers served as the primers for a first-round RT-PCR of the TCR CDR3. TCRdb ran MiXCR on the multiplex PCR reads and lists one entry per CDR3 protein. The table records about 350,000 distinct CDR3 sequences, over 15% of them present only once. This clonotype was found many times. Its specificity is not known. Germline V gives CDR1 KGHSH, CDR2 LQKENI. The CDR3 contains 14 residues. V was pared by 2 bases and J by 3 bases, with 11 bases between. Clinical Activity Scores of at least 3, NOSPECS grades of at least 4 and durations under 3 months characterized ophthalmopathy patients. Uncontrolled infection, other autoimmune disease, pregnancy and lactation each barred patients from inclusion.

Sequencing was done on a sample of blood. This chain uses TRBV18 with TRBJ2-7; tentatively, D is TRBD2 (6 bases). The receptor comes from a woman between 40 and 55 years old with Graves' ophthalmopathy. The CDR3 spells CASSPRADYYEQYF. In DNA form, the CDR3 reads TGTGCCAGCTCACCAAGAGCGGACTACTACGAGCAGTACTTC.